This T cell receptor (beta chain) was retrieved from a study of PD-L1 blockade in urothelial cancer. At the level of the study: About nine tenths of the roughly 30 patients were men who had bladder-origin urothelial cancer. Blood drawn 3 weeks (second dose) and 6 weeks after treatment start was analyzed.

TCRdb keeps only in-frame clones here, not all; method: immunoSEQ multiplex PCR. The sample lists roughly 36,000 clones, roughly 91% occurring once. This clonotype originated in a man in his fifties or sixties with urothelial cancer. This specimen consisted of PBMCs, obtained around atezolizumab (anti-PD-L1) treatment.

CDR3 residues: CASSSRTDTYEQYF. DNA of the CDR3: TGTGCCAGCTCATCCCGGACAGACACCTACGAGCAGTACTTC. J is TRBJ2-7 and V is TRBV18; D possibly corresponds to TRBD1 (6 bases). The germline gives CDR1 KGHSH, CDR2 LQKENI. V lost 5 bases, J lost 2 bases, and 13 bases lay in between. The CDR3 is 14 amino acids.